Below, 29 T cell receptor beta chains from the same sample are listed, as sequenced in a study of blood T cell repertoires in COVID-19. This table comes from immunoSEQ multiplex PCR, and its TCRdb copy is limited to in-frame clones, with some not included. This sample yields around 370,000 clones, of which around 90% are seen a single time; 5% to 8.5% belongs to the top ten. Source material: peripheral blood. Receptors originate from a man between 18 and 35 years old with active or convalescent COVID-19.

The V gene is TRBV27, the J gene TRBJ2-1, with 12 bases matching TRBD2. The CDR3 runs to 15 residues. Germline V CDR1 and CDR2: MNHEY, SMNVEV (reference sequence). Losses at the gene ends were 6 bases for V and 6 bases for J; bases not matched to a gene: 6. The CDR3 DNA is TGTGCCAGCAGCCCTAGCGGGAGGGCCGGCAATGAGCAGTTCTTC. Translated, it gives CASSPSGRAGNEQFF.

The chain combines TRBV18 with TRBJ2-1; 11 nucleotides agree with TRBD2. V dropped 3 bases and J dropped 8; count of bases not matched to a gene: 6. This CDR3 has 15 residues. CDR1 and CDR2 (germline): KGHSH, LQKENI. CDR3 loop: CASSPYSGGADEQFF. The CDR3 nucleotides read TGTGCCAGCTCACCCTATAGCGGGGGGGCCGATGAGCAGTTCTTC.

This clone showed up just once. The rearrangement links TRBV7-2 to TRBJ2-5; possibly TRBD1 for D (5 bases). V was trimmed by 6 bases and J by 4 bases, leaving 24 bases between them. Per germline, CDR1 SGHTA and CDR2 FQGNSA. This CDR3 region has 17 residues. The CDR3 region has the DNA TGTGCCAGCAGAGGAACAGGCCGACAATTTGAATTAGAGACCCAGTACTTC. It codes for CASRGTGRQFELETQYF.

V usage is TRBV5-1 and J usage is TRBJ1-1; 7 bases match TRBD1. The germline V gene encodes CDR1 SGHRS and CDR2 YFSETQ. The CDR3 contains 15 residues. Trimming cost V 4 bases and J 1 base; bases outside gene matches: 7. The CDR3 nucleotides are TGCGCCAGCAGCCCGGGACAGTTTGGGAACACTGAAGCTTTCTTT. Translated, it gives CASSPGQFGNTEAFF.

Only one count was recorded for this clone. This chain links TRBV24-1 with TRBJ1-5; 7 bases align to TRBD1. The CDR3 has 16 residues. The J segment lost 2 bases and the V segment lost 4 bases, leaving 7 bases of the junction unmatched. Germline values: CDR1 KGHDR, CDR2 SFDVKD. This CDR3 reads CATSDQTGRRNQPQHF. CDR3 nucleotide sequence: TGTGCCACCAGTGACCAGACAGGGCGCCGCAATCAGCCCCAGCATTTT.

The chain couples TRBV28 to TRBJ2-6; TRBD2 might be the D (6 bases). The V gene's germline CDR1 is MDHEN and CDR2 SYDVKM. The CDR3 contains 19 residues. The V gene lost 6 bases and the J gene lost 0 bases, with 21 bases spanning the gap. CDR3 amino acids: CASRLSWGAGISGANVLTF. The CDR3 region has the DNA TGTGCCAGCAGACTTAGCTGGGGCGCGGGGATCTCTGGGGCCAACGTCCTGACTTTC.

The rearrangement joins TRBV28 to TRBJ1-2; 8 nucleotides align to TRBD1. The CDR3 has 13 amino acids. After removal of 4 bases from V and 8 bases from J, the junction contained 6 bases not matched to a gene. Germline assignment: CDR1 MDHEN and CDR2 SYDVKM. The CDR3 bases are TGTGCCAGCAGTTCGGAACAGGGGGTGGGCTACACCTTC. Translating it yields CASSSEQGVGYTF.

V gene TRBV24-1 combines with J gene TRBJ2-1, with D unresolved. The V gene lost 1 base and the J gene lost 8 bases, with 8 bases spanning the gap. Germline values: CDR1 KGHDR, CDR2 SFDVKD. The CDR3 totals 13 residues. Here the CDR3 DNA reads TGTGCCACCAGTGATTTACTGAATTATGAGCAGTTCTTC. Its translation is CATSDLLNYEQFF.

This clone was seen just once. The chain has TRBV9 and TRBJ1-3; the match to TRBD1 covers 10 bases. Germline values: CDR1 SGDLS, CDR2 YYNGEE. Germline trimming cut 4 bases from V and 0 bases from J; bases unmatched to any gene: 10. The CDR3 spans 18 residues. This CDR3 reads CASSYLGQGPSSGNTIYF. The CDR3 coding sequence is TGTGCCAGCAGCTACTTGGGACAGGGGCCGAGCTCTGGAAACACCATATATTTT.

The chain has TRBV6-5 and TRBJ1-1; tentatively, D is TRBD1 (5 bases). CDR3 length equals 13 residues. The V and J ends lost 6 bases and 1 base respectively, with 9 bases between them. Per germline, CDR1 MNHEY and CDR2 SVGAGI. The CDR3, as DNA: TGTGCCAGCAGCTGGGGCAGGAACACTGAAGCTTTCTTT. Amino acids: CASSWGRNTEAFF.

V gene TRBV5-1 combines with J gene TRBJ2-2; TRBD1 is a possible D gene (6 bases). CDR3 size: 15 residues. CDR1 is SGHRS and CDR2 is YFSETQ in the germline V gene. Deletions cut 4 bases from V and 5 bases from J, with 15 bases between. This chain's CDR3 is CASSRRSGETGELFF. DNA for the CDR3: TGCGCCAGCAGCCGCCGGTCAGGGGAGACCGGGGAGCTGTTTTTT.

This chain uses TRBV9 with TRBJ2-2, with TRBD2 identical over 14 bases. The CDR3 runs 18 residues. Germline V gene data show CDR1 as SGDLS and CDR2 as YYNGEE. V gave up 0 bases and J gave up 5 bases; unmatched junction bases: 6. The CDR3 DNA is TGTGCCAGCAGCGTAGTAGGGACTAGCGGGAGACGGACCGGGGAGCTGTTTTTT. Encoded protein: CASSVVGTSGRRTGELFF. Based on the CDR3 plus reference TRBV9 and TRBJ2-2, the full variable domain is DSGVTQTPKHLITATGQRVTLRCSPRSGDLSVYWYQQSLDQGLQFLIQYYNGEERAKGNILERFSAQQFPDLHSELNLSSLELGDSALYFCASSVVGTSGRRTGELFFGEGSRLTVL.

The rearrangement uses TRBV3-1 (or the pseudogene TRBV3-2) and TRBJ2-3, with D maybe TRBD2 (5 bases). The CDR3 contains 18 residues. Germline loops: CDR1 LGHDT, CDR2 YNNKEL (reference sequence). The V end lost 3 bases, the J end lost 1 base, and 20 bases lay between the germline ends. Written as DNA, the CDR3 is TGTGCCAGCAGCCAGGAAAGGAGGTTGGTCTTGGGCACAGATACGCAGTATTTT. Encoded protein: CASSQERRLVLGTDTQYF.

CDR3 amino acids: CSASRGKALPGELFF. The CDR3 DNA follows: TGCAGTGCTAGTAGGGGGAAAGCCCTTCCCGGGGAGCTGTTTTTT. The rearrangement uses TRBV20-1 and TRBJ2-2, with D possibly matching TRBD1 (6 bases). The length of the CDR3 is 15 residues. The germline gives CDR1 DFQATT, CDR2 SNEGSKA (reference sequence). The V end lost 3 bases, the J end lost 6 bases, and 17 bases lay between the germline ends.

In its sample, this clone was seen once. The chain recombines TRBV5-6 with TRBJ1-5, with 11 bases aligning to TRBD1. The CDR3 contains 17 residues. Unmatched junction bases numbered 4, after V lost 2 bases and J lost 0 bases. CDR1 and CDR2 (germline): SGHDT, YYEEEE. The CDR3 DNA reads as TGTGCCAGCAGCTTTGGGACAGGGGGTTATAGCAATCAGCCCCAGCATTTT. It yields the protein CASSFGTGGYSNQPQHF.

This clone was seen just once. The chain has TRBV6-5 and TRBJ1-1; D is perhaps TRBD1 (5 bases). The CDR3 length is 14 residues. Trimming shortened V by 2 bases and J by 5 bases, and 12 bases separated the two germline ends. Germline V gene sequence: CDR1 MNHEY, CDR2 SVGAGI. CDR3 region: CASSYRGEGTEAFF. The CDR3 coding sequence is TGTGCCAGCAGTTACCGCGGGGAGGGGACTGAAGCTTTCTTT.

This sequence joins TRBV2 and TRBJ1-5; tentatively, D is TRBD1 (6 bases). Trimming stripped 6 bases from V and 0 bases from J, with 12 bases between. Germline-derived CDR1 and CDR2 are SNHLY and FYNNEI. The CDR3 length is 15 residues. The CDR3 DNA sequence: TGTGCCAGCAGGGGAGGGGGGCATAGCAATCAGCCCCAGCATTTT. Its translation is CASRGGGHSNQPQHF. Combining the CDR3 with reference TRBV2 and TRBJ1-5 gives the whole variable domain EPEVTQTPSHQVTQMGQEVILRCVPISNHLYFYWYRQILGQKVEFLVSFYNNEISEKSEIFDDQFSVERPDGSNFTLKIRSTKLEDSAMYFCASRGGGHSNQPQHFGDGTRLSIL.

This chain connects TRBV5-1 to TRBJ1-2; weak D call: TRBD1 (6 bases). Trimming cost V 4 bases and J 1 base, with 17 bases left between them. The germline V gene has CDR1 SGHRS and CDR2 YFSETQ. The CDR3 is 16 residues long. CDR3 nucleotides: TGCGCCAGCAGCGGGGGACAAGGGAACTTTAACTATGGCTACACCTTC. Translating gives CASSGGQGNFNYGYTF. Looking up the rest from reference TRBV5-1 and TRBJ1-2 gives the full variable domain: KAGVTQTPRYLIKTRGQQVTLSCSPISGHRSVSWYQQTPGQGLQFLFEYFSETQRNKGNFPGRFSGRQFSNSRSEMNVSTLELGDSALYLCASSGGQGNFNYGYTFGSGTRLTVV.

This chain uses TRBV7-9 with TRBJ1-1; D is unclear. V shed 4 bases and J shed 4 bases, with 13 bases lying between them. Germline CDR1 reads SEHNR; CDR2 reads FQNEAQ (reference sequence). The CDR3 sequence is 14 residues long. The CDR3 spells CASSYERGITEAFF. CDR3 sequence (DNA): TGTGCCAGCAGCTACGAGCGAGGAATCACTGAAGCTTTCTTT.

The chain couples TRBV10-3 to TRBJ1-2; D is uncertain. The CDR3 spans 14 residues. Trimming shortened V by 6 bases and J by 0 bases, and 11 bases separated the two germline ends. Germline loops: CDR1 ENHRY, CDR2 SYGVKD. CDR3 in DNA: TGTGCCATCAGGGCGGCCAATACTAACTATGGCTACACCTTC. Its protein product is CAIRAANTNYGYTF.

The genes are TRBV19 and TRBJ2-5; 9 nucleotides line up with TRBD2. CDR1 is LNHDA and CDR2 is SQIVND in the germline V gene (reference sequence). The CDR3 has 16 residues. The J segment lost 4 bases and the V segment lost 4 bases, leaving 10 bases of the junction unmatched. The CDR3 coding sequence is TGTGCCAGTAGTACTATAGCGGGAGCCAGGTTAGAGACCCAGTACTTC. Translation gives CASSTIAGARLETQYF.

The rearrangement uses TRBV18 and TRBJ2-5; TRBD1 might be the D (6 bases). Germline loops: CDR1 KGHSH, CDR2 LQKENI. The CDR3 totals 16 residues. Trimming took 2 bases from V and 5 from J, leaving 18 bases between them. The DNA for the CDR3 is TGTGCCAGCTCACCAATGGCAGGGGAGAATGTTGAGACCCAGTACTTC. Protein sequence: CASSPMAGENVETQYF.

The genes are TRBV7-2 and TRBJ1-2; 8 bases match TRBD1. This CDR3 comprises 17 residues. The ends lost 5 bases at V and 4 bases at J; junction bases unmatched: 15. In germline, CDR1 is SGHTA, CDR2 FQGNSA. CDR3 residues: CASSPGGSGNSIYGYTF. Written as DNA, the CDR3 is TGTGCCAGCAGCCCAGGGGGCTCAGGGAATTCTATCTATGGCTACACCTTC. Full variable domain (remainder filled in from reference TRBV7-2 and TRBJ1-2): GAGVSQSPSNKVTEKGKDVELRCDPISGHTALYWYRQSLGQGLEFLIYFQGNSAPDKSGLPSDRFSAERTGGSVSTLTIQRTQQEDSAVYLCASSPGGSGNSIYGYTFGSGTRLTVV.

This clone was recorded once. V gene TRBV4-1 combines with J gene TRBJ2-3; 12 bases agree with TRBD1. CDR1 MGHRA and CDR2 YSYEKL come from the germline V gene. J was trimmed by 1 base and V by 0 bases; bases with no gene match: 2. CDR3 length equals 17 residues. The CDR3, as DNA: TGCGCCAGCAGCCAAGAGGGACAGGGGGCCGGCACAGATACGCAGTATTTT. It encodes CASSQEGQGAGTDTQYF.

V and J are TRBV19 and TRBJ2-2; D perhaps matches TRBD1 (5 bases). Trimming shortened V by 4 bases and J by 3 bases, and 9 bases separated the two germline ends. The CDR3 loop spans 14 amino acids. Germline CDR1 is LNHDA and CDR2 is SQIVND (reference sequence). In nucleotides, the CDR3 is TGTGCCAGTAGTACCCAGGGTTACACCGGGGAGCTGTTTTTT. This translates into CASSTQGYTGELFF.

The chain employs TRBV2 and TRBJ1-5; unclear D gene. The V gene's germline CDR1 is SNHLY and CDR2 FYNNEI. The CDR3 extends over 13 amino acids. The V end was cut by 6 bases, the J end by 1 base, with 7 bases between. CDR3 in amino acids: CASREESNQPQHF. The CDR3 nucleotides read TGTGCCAGCAGGGAGGAGAGCAATCAGCCCCAGCATTTT.

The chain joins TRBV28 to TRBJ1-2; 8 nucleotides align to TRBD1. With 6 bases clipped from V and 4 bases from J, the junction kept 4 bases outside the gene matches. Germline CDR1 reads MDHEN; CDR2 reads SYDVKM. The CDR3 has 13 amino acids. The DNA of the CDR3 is TGTGCCAGCAGCTCGGACAGGGTCTATGGCTACACCTTC. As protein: CASSSDRVYGYTF.

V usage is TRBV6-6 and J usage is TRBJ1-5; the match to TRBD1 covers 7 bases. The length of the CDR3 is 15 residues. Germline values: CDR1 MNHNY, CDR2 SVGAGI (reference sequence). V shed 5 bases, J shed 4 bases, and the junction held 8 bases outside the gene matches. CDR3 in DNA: TGTGCCAGCAGTCCAGACAGGGTCAGTAATCAGCCCCAGCATTTT. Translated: CASSPDRVSNQPQHF.

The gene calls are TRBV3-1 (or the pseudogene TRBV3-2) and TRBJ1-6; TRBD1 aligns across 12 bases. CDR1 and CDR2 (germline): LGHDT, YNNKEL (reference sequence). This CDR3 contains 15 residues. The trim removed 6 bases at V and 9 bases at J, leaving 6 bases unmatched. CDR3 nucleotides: TGTGCCAGCAGATACGGGACAGGGGGCTTTTCACCCCTCCACTTT. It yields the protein CASRYGTGGFSPLHF.